This record looks at one T cell receptor (beta chain) sequence and its context. Its target is not known. V lost 5 bases and J lost 2; bases outside the gene matches: 11. This CDR3 comprises 18 residues. Germline lookup yields CDR1 SGHTA and CDR2 FQGNSA. With a J-beta primer mix and a sample-barcoded 5' primer, a second PCR ran about 6 to 11 cycles. A template-switch adaptor that had 12 random nucleotides put a tag on each cDNA molecule. TCRdb analysed the 5' RACE reads with MiXCR anew, one entry per CDR3 protein. The sample shows about 1.8 million distinct CDR3 sequences, 40% to 55% of them seen only once. These data originate in a study of blood T cells in healthy people across ages. Study conclusions and caveats: The unknown donor CMV status may have confounded expanded clonotype changes.

The chain combines TRBV7-2 with TRBJ2-3; TRBD2 agrees at 12 bases. Sequenced: blood. The clonotype originates from a middle-aged woman in good health. CDR3 sequence (DNA): TGTGCCAGCAGCCTAAACTTAGGACTAGCGGGGACCACAGATACGCAGTATTTT. It codes for CASSLNLGLAGTTDTQYF.